These 16 T cell receptor beta chains share one sample of origin, sequenced in a study of cytomegalovirus exposure and HLA in healthy donors (TCRdb year 2017). The library relied on the immunoSEQ multiplex PCR assay. The multiplex PCR relied on a mix of 60 forward primers for TCR Vbeta segments and 13 reverse primers for TCR Jbeta segments. TCRdb retrieved this table from immuneACCESS and kept in-frame rearrangements only. Not all clones are present; in checked studies, unresolved V genes account for under half, and no reason is known for the remainder. Within this sample are some 110,000 clones, with 80% to 85% of them counted one time only. More than 20% of the sample comes from the top ten. What was sequenced was PBMCs. All receptors derive from a man aged 25-45 years in good health and CMV-seropositive.

This chain connects TRBV11-3 to TRBJ2-3; possibly TRBD2 for D (6 bases). The CDR3 sequence is 15 residues long. Germline CDR1 is SGHNT and CDR2 is YENEEA. V was cut by 2 bases and J by 4 bases, with 13 bases left in between. The CDR3 nucleotides are TGTGCCAGCAGCTTATTCCTTACGGGGGCAGATACGCAGTATTTT. Amino acids: CASSLFLTGADTQYF.

The chain couples TRBV6-6 to TRBJ2-2, with TRBD2 matching over 8 bases. V shed 10 bases, J shed 6 bases, and the junction held 13 bases outside the gene matches. The V gene's germline CDR1 is MNHNY and CDR2 SVGAGI (reference sequence). The CDR3 length is 15 residues. The CDR3 DNA sequence: TGTGCCACCAACGGGCTAGCGGGTATAGCCGGGGAGCTGTTTTTT. Translating it yields CATNGLAGIAGELFF.

This chain connects TRBV12-5 to TRBJ1-2; the D gene is possibly TRBD1 (6 bases). Trimming removed 3 bases from V and 2 bases from J, with 16 bases in between. The CDR3 has 16 amino acids. Germline CDR1 and CDR2: LGHNT and FRNRAP. Written as DNA, the CDR3 is TGTGCTAGTGGTTTCATACAGGGAGAGGGAAACTATGGCTACACCTTC. It is translated as CASGFIQGEGNYGYTF.

The V gene is TRBV11-3, the J gene TRBJ2-6; perhaps TRBD2 as D (7 bases). The germline gives CDR1 SGHNT, CDR2 YENEEA. V lost 5 bases to trimming and J lost 4 bases, with 24 bases between them. CDR3 length equals 19 residues. CDR3 nucleotides: TGTGCCAGCAGCCCTCGGGGGGACACTCCCCGTTTGGGGGCCAACGTCCTGACTTTC. Protein product: CASSPRGDTPRLGANVLTF.

The chain links TRBV5-5 to TRBJ1-1; a weak D match, TRBD1 (5 bases). Trimming removed 0 bases from V and 5 bases from J, with 8 bases in between. Germline-derived CDR1 and CDR2 are SGHKS and YYEKEE (reference sequence). The CDR3 sequence is 13 residues long. The CDR3 protein is CASSLGRATEAFF. DNA for the CDR3: TGTGCCAGCAGCTTGGGCAGGGCGACTGAAGCTTTCTTT. Full variable domain (rest looked up from reference TRBV5-5 and TRBJ1-1): DAGVTQSPTHLIKTRGQQVTLRCSPISGHKSVSWYQQVLGQGPQFIFQYYEKEERGRGNFPDRFSARQFPNYSSELNVNALLLGDSALYLCASSLGRATEAFFGQGTRLTVV.

The chain combines TRBV6-5 with TRBJ2-7; 8 bases map to TRBD1. CDR3 length: 13 amino acids. Germline-derived CDR1 and CDR2 are MNHEY and SVGAGI. Trimming took 5 bases from V and 4 from J; bases not matched to a gene: 4. CDR3 bases: TGTGCCAGCAGTGCCGGGACAGGATACGAGCAGTACTTC. This encodes CASSAGTGYEQYF.

The CDR3 nucleotides read TGTGCCAGCAGATTCACAGGGTGGGACACTGAAGCTTTCTTT. It codes for CASRFTGWDTEAFF. This chain connects TRBV6-1 to TRBJ1-1, with a possible D match to TRBD1 (6 bases). The V gene lost 6 bases and the J gene lost 3 bases, with 14 bases spanning the gap. CDR1 MNHNS and CDR2 SASEGT come from the germline V gene. The CDR3 has 14 amino acids.

This sequence joins TRBV28 and TRBJ1-1, with TRBD1 matching over 7 bases. Trimming cost V 5 bases and J 3 bases; bases outside gene matches: 3. The CDR3 runs to 13 residues. Germline CDR1 MDHEN, CDR2 SYDVKM. The CDR3 spells CASSRDRYTEAFF. The CDR3 DNA reads TGTGCCAGCAGTCGGGACAGATACACTGAAGCTTTCTTT.

This chain links TRBV7-2 with TRBJ2-1; D possibly corresponds to TRBD1 (6 bases). Trimming cost V 0 bases and J 9 bases, with 9 bases left between them. The CDR3 loop spans 13 amino acids. The germline V gene has CDR1 SGHTA and CDR2 FQGNSA. The CDR3 reads CASSLARQVEQFF. CDR3 sequence (DNA): TGTGCCAGCAGCTTAGCTAGACAGGTTGAGCAGTTCTTC.

The DNA for the CDR3 is TGTGCCAGCAGTTCTGGGACAGGGGGTGGAAATGGCTACACCTTC. Translating it yields CASSSGTGGGNGYTF. The chain has TRBV28 and TRBJ1-2; 11 bases are a match to TRBD1. Unmatched junction bases numbered 7, after V lost 4 bases and J lost 6 bases. This CDR3 region has 15 residues. Germline assignment: CDR1 MDHEN and CDR2 SYDVKM.

The chain joins TRBV5-1 to TRBJ2-1; the D gene is possibly TRBD1 (6 bases). CDR3 length: 14 residues. The germline gives CDR1 SGHRS, CDR2 YFSETQ. The V and J ends lost 7 bases and 6 bases respectively, with 17 bases between them. CDR3 nucleotides: TGCGCCAGCCGTCCAATACAAGGGGGCAATGAGCAGTTCTTC. Protein: CASRPIQGGNEQFF.

Note on this clone: Within the sample, other DNA sequences also encode this same CDR3. The chain links TRBV25-1 to TRBJ1-1; weak D call: TRBD1 (6 bases). The V end lost 0 bases, the J end lost 1 base, and 12 bases lay between the germline ends. This CDR3 spans 16 amino acids. Germline V lookup: CDR1 MGHDK, CDR2 SYGVNS. CDR3 region: CASSEYKGTRNTEAFF. The CDR3 DNA is TGTGCCAGCAGTGAATATAAGGGGACACGGAACACTGAAGCTTTCTTT.

This clone appeared a single time. The rearrangement links TRBV19 to TRBJ2-3; 7 nucleotides match TRBD1. The CDR3 covers 15 residues. The germline V gene has CDR1 LNHDA and CDR2 SQIVND (reference sequence). V shed 3 bases, J shed 4 bases, and the junction held 7 bases outside the gene matches. As DNA, the CDR3 is TGTGCCAGTAGTATTAAGTCAGGGGGACCAGATACGCAGTATTTT. This gives the protein CASSIKSGGPDTQYF.

The CDR3 spells CASSLQGAPTEAFF. CDR3 in DNA: TGTGCCAGCAGTTTACAGGGGGCGCCCACTGAAGCTTTCTTT. The J gene is TRBJ1-1, the V gene TRBV27, with 8 bases that match TRBD1. CDR1 is MNHEY and CDR2 is SMNVEV in the germline V gene (reference sequence). This CDR3 has 14 residues. With V trimmed by 2 bases and J by 4 bases, 3 bases remained unmatched.

The rearrangement links TRBV6-5 to TRBJ1-1; perhaps TRBD1 as D (5 bases). The germline gives CDR1 MNHEY, CDR2 SVGAGI. This CDR3 is built from 14 residues. V was shortened by 2 bases and J by 4 bases, with 11 bases between the two germline ends. The CDR3 nucleotides are TGTGCCAGCAGTTACCGGGGGACTAGCACTGAAGCTTTCTTT. Translating gives CASSYRGTSTEAFF.

The rearrangement joins TRBV4-1 to TRBJ2-3, with 10 nucleotides matching TRBD2. Germline V lookup: CDR1 MGHRA, CDR2 YSYEKL. This CDR3 has 16 amino acids. Trimming cost V 0 bases and J 3 bases; bases outside gene matches: 3. CDR3 nucleotides: TGCGCCAGCAGCCAAGAGCTAGCGGGGGAAACAGATACGCAGTATTTT. This translates into CASSQELAGETDTQYF.